This section outlines one T cell receptor (beta chain) sequence together with its context. Other DNA sequences in the sample encode the same CDR3. Primers for the PCR totalled 60 Vbeta and 13 Jbeta. Libraries were prepared by immunoSEQ multiplex PCR; TCRdb keeps only in-frame clonotypes and omits some of them. The sample yields 200,000 to 250,000 clones, approximately 80% seen once. These data are taken from a study of cytomegalovirus exposure and HLA in healthy donors. The clonotype comes from a woman between 50 and 59 years old in good health and CMV-seropositive. The sample consisted of PBMCs.

CDR3 sequence: CASSGAGRAKNIQYF. DNA for the CDR3: TGTGCCAGCAGTGGGGCGGGGAGAGCCAAAAACATTCAGTACTTC. This rearrangement joins TRBV2 to TRBJ2-4; tentatively, D is TRBD2 (6 bases). Germline assignment: CDR1 SNHLY and CDR2 FYNNEI. This CDR3 is built from 15 residues. V dropped 4 bases and J dropped 0 bases, with 10 bases sitting between them.